This is a list of T cell receptor beta chains from one sample in a study of T cell responses to AZD1222 COVID-19 vaccine. Clones were read by immunoSEQ multiplex PCR, and TCRdb kept only the in-frame ones, dropping some. The sample carries some 170,000 clones, approximately 90% recorded once. The material was peripheral blood, obtained 28 days after the second dose of the MenACWY control vaccine. The receptors here all came from an adult who received the MenACWY meningococcal vaccine as a control. CDR3s include the opening cysteine and the closing phenylalanine or tryptophan. D genes are given only for firm matches.

d_gene	v_gene	j_gene	CDR3nt	CDR3aa
TRBD1	TRBV28	TRBJ2-7	TGTGCCAGCAGTTTTGGGGGGACAGGGGGCTACGAGCAGTACTTC	CASSFGGTGGYEQYF
NA	TRBV14	TRBJ1-1	TGTGCCAGCAGCCAAGGCCGGGCCGAAGCTTTCTTT	CASSQGRAEAFF
NA	TRBV9	TRBJ1-6	TGTGCCAGCGGGTCACCCCTCCACTTT	CASGSPLHF
TRBD1	TRBV3-1/TRBV3-2	TRBJ1-4	TGTGCCAGCAGCCGATCGACAGGGTGGGATGAAAAACTGTTTTTT	CASSRSTGWDEKLFF
NA	TRBV6-5	TRBJ2-5	TGTGCCAGCAGTTACTCGGGCAGCGAGACCCAGTACTTC	CASSYSGSETQYF
TRBD1	TRBV5-1	TRBJ1-1	TGCGCCAGCAGCTTGGGCGGGGGATACTTGACAGGGATGAACACTGAAGCTTTCTTT	CASSLGGGYLTGMNTEAFF
TRBD1	TRBV6-5	TRBJ1-2	TGTGCCAGCAGTTATTACAGGGGAGCTAACTATGGCTACACCTTC	CASSYYRGANYGYTF
NA	TRBV15	TRBJ2-3	TGTGCCACCAGCTTAGGGGCAGATACGCAGTATTTT	CATSLGADTQYF
TRBD1	TRBV5-1	TRBJ1-4	TGCGCCAGCAGTTCCACGGGGACAGGCGAAGAAAAACTGTTTTTT	CASSSTGTGEEKLFF
NA	TRBV10-1	TRBJ2-5	TGCGCCAGCAGTGAGGTTCGGGAAGAGACCCAGTACTTC	CASSEVREETQYF
TRBD2	TRBV2	TRBJ2-5	TGTGCCAGCAGCAATGGACTAGCGGGAGTGGAGACCCAGTACTTC	CASSNGLAGVETQYF
NA	TRBV10-3	TRBJ2-3	TGTGCCATCAGTGACTCGGACCGTAGCACAGATACGCAGTATTTT	CAISDSDRSTDTQYF
NA	TRBV28	TRBJ1-5	TGTGCCAGCAGTTTAAACGACGTTATCCAGCCCCAGCATTTT	CASSLNDVIQPQHF
TRBD1	TRBV27	TRBJ1-4	TGTGCCAGCAGTTCACCCGGGACAGGGGGGGAAAAACTGTTTTTT	CASSSPGTGGEKLFF
NA	TRBV3-1/TRBV3-2	TRBJ2-7	TGTGCCAGCAGCCAAGGGCTTTTCTACGAGCAGTACTTC	CASSQGLFYEQYF
TRBD2	TRBV27	TRBJ2-7	TGTGCCAGCAGTGAGAGTAGCGGGCTAGGAGGTTCCTACGAGCAGTACTTC	CASSESSGLGGSYEQYF
NA	TRBV7-9	TRBJ1-6	TGTGCCAGCACCTATTCACCCCTCCACTTT	CASTYSPLHF
NA	TRBV28	TRBJ1-5	TGTGCCAGCAGTTTATATGGGGGGAGGCAGCCCCAGCATTTT	CASSLYGGRQPQHF
TRBD1	TRBV9	TRBJ1-4	TGTGCCAGCAGCGTTTCAGGGGGCTCATACGAAAAACTGTTTTTT	CASSVSGGSYEKLFF
TRBD2	TRBV2	TRBJ2-1	TGTGCCAGCAGTTACGGCGGGACTAGCATAAATGAGCAGTTCTTC	CASSYGGTSINEQFF
NA	TRBV20-1	TRBJ1-2	TGCAGTGCTAGTCGGGGGGCGAGCTATGGCTACACCTTC	CSASRGASYGYTF
NA	TRBV7-6	TRBJ2-7	TGTGCCAGCAGCTTATATGGCCAGGGGGGCCACGAGCAGTACTTC	CASSLYGQGGHEQYF
TRBD1	TRBV10-3	TRBJ2-7	TGTGCCATCAAGGCCGGGACAGGGGGTGGCTACGAGCAGTACTTC	CAIKAGTGGGYEQYF
TRBD2	TRBV27	TRBJ2-5	TGTGCCAGCAGTTTTCGGACTAGCGGGAGGGCAGGAGAGACCCAGTACTTC	CASSFRTSGRAGETQYF
TRBD1	TRBV24-1	TRBJ1-5	TGTGCCACCAGTGATCCTGGACAGGGGGCTAGCAATCAGCCCCAGCATTTT	CATSDPGQGASNQPQHF
TRBD1	TRBV28	TRBJ1-1	TGTGCCAGCAGTCTAACTCCGGGACAGGGGGAAGCTTTCTTT	CASSLTPGQGEAFF
NA	TRBV7-8	TRBJ1-2	TGTGCCAGCATCGGAGGGCAGGGAGATAACTATGGCTACACCTTC	CASIGGQGDNYGYTF
NA	TRBV9	TRBJ2-2	TGTGCCAGCAGCGCCCCTACAGGGAAGGGGAACACCGGGGAGCTGTTTTTT	CASSAPTGKGNTGELFF
TRBD1	TRBV5-1	TRBJ1-2	TGCGCCAGCAGGGAGACAGGGGGGAACTATGGCTACACCTTC	CASRETGGNYGYTF